This is a list of T cell receptor beta chains from one sample in a study of blood T cell repertoires in COVID-19. The protocol was immunoSEQ multiplex PCR, while the TCRdb copy is restricted to in-frame clones and leaves out a portion. This table holds 130,000 to 150,000 clones, 80% to 85% found once. Sequencing used peripheral blood. The receptor source for this set is a human donor in a cohort sampled during active COVID-19. Each CDR3 is given with its conserved first and last residue. The order of the fields is V gene, clone size, J gene, D gene, CDR3 DNA, CDR3 protein. The D gene is left open where the match is weak. Only some rows state a clone size, as once, few, many or a class for expanded clones.

TRBV7-9	-	TRBJ2-7	TRBD2	TGTGCCAGCAGCTTAGAGGGAGGACTAGCCAACTCCTACGAGCAGTACTTC	CASSLEGGLANSYEQYF
TRBV7-3	-	TRBJ2-7	TRBD1	TGTGCCAGCAGGAGGAGGATGAAACAGACAGGGGGCTCTAGCGGACCTCACTACGAGCAGTACTTC	CASRRRMKQTGGSSGPHYEQYF
TRBV6-5	once	TRBJ2-3	TRBD2	TGTGCCAGCAGCCTGATAGCGGGACCGGGAGATACGCAGTATTTT	CASSLIAGPGDTQYF
TRBV5-1	-	TRBJ2-1	TRBD2	TGCGCCAGCAGCTTACTAGCGGTTCAGTACAATGAGCAGTTCTTC	CASSLLAVQYNEQFF
TRBV6-5	-	TRBJ2-1	-	TGTGCCAGCAGTTACCGGGGTACTAGTGGTGGTGAGCAGTTCTTC	CASSYRGTSGGEQFF
TRBV9	few	TRBJ1-6	-	TGTGCCAGCAGCCGGGTAGGGCAACCGGAGGCTTCACCCCTCCACTTT	CASSRVGQPEASPLHF
TRBV18	once	TRBJ2-5	TRBD2	TGTGCCAGCGCCAGTCGCGGGGGGGGAGAGACCCAGTACTTC	CASASRGGGETQYF
TRBV5-5	-	TRBJ2-7	-	TGTGCCAGCAGCTTGCTAGCTTTAAGCTCCTACGAGCAGTACTTC	CASSLLALSSYEQYF
TRBV7-9	-	TRBJ1-1	-	TGTGCCAGCAGCGGTTGGGCACACGTAGAGAACACTGAAGCTTTCTTT	CASSGWAHVENTEAFF
TRBV4-2	-	TRBJ1-6	-	TGTGCCAGCAGCTCCTACTCCGGAGGCAGGTTGGATTCACCCCTCCACTTT	CASSSYSGGRLDSPLHF
TRBV28	-	TRBJ2-3	TRBD2	TGTGCCAGCAGTCGGACTAGCGGGAGGGCCTTGTTAGATACGCAGTATTTT	CASSRTSGRALLDTQYF
TRBV6-2/TRBV6-3	-	TRBJ2-7	-	TGTGCCAGCAGTTACCGAACTCGCGGACAGCTGGCCTCCTACGAGCAGTACTTC	CASSYRTRGQLASYEQYF
TRBV7-9	-	TRBJ1-5	TRBD1	TGTGCCAGCAGCTTAGGGGACAGGGGGGTCAATCAGCCCCAGCATTTT	CASSLGDRGVNQPQHF
TRBV2	few	TRBJ2-3	-	TGTGCCAGCAGTGAGGGCAGGGGCGCAGATACGCAGTATTTT	CASSEGRGADTQYF
TRBV19	few	TRBJ1-1	-	TGTGCCAGTAGTCAGACTGCCGGAAACGAAGCTTTCTTT	CASSQTAGNEAFF
TRBV4-1	-	TRBJ1-1	-	TGCGCCAGCAGCCAAGATCCCGGAGGGGGGGGGACTGAAGCTTTCTTT	CASSQDPGGGGTEAFF
TRBV19	-	TRBJ2-1	TRBD2	TGTGCCAGTAGTAAGCGCCTAGCGGACTCCTACAATGAGCAGTTCTTC	CASSKRLADSYNEQFF
TRBV19	-	TRBJ1-1	TRBD1	TGTGCCAGCCGGGGACAGGGACATTTGGACACTGAAGCTTTCTTT	CASRGQGHLDTEAFF
TRBV7-9	-	TRBJ2-5	TRBD2	TGTGCCAGCAGCAAGGGGACTAGCGGGATAGAGACCCAGTACTTC	CASSKGTSGIETQYF
TRBV5-1	-	TRBJ2-5	-	TGCGCCAGCAGACTGGGTCTAATATTCGAGGCCCAGTACTTC	CASRLGLIFEAQYF
TRBV14	-	TRBJ2-7	-	TGTGCCAGCAGCCCCCCTCACAGGCAGCCAAGGGATTACGAGCAGTACTTC	CASSPPHRQPRDYEQYF
TRBV21-1	once	TRBJ2-6	-	TGTGCCAGCAGCAAAGGGATAGTACGGACAGGGGCAAGCTCTGGGGCCAACGTCCTGACTTTC	CASSKGIVRTGASSGANVLTF
TRBV24-1	-	TRBJ2-1	-	TGTGCCACCAGTGATTACGGCGGGACTCCAAGGCAGTTCTTC	CATSDYGGTPRQFF
TRBV9	-	TRBJ2-5	-	TGTGCCAGCAGCGTAGGCAGGGGGGTAAGTCTGTACCAAGAGACCCAGTACTTC	CASSVGRGVSLYQETQYF
TRBV7-5	-	TRBJ2-7	-	TGTGTCAGAAGCCCAACCCCTAGTTTGTGGTACGAGCAGTACTTC	CVRSPTPSLWYEQYF
TRBV7-2	-	TRBJ1-2	-	TGTGCCAGCCTCTCAATTCGGGGGATTGTTGTCTATGGCTACACCTTC	CASLSIRGIVVYGYTF
TRBV3-1/TRBV3-2	-	TRBJ2-3	-	TGTGCCAGCAGCCAAATGCTAGCAACTACAGATACGCAGTATTTT	CASSQMLATTDTQYF
TRBV3-1/TRBV3-2	-	TRBJ1-2	TRBD1	TGTGCCAGCAGCCAATCGGCAGGGGGCGGCTATGGCTACACCTTC	CASSQSAGGGYGYTF
TRBV4-2	-	TRBJ2-2	TRBD2	TGTGCCAGCAGCCGGGCAGCGCGGACTAGCGGAGAGAACACCGGGGAGCTGTTTTTT	CASSRAARTSGENTGELFF
TRBV24-1	-	TRBJ2-2	TRBD2	TGTGCCACCACCATACTAGCGGGCGAAGATAAGAACACCGGGGAGCTGTTTTTT	CATTILAGEDKNTGELFF
TRBV4-1	-	TRBJ2-1	-	TGCGCCAGCAGCTCACTAGGGCTCCCTTACAATGAGCAGTTCTTC	CASSSLGLPYNEQFF
TRBV20-1	-	TRBJ2-3	TRBD2	TGCAGTGCTAGTAGGACTAGCGGGAGGGCCGATACGCAGTATTTT	CSASRTSGRADTQYF
TRBV19	-	TRBJ1-1	-	TGTGCCAGTAGTATCCCCGACTGGCCGAACACTGAAGCTTTCTTT	CASSIPDWPNTEAFF
TRBV27	-	TRBJ2-5	TRBD2	TGTGCCAGCAGTTTATCGCCACCGGGACTAGCGGGTGGTCTAAAAGAGACCCAGTACTTC	CASSLSPPGLAGGLKETQYF
TRBV7-9	few	TRBJ2-7	TRBD2	TGTGCCACCACTAGCGGGAGGGCCTACGAGCAGTACTTC	CATTSGRAYEQYF
TRBV7-8	-	TRBJ2-7	TRBD1	TGTGCCAGCAGCTCCGGGATTAGGGGGCTCAGCTACGAGCAGTACTTC	CASSSGIRGLSYEQYF
TRBV15	-	TRBJ2-2	-	TGTGCCACCAGCAGAGGTACAGGCGGGGAGCTGTTTTTT	CATSRGTGGELFF
TRBV28	-	TRBJ2-7	TRBD1	TGTGCCAGCAGTTCCCTAGGACAGGTTTCCTACGAGCAGTACTTC	CASSSLGQVSYEQYF
TRBV3-1/TRBV3-2	-	TRBJ2-7	-	TGTGCCAGCAGCCAAGATCGGAGACCCTACGAGCAGTACTTC	CASSQDRRPYEQYF
TRBV27	once	TRBJ2-3	TRBD1	TGTGCCAGCAGTTTAATTGAGGGGGCAGGCACAGATACGCAGTATTTT	CASSLIEGAGTDTQYF
TRBV7-9	-	TRBJ2-7	-	TGTGCCAGCAGCTTATCCTTAGGGAGCTCCTACGAGCAGTACTTC	CASSLSLGSSYEQYF
TRBV19	once	TRBJ2-2	-	TGTGCCAGTACAACCGGCGGGTTGGCCGGGAACACCGGGGAGCTGTTTTTT	CASTTGGLAGNTGELFF
TRBV7-2	-	TRBJ2-5	TRBD2	TGTGCCAGCAGCTACCTTGGACTAGCGGGAGGGCAAGAGACCCAGTACTTC	CASSYLGLAGGQETQYF
TRBV5-1	-	TRBJ1-1	-	TGCGCCAGCAGCCGAGACAGAATAACGAACACTGAAGCTTTCTTT	CASSRDRITNTEAFF
TRBV5-5	-	TRBJ2-7	-	TGTGCCAGCAGCTTGAACGGGTTCTCCTACGAGCAGTACTTC	CASSLNGFSYEQYF
TRBV5-1	once	TRBJ2-3	TRBD1	TGCGCCAGCAGCTTCTGGACAGGTAGCACAGATACGCAGTATTTT	CASSFWTGSTDTQYF
TRBV4-3	-	TRBJ2-7	TRBD2	TGCGCCAGCAGCCAACACATCGGGCCGGTAGCGGGAGGCAACTCCTACGAGCAGTACTTC	CASSQHIGPVAGGNSYEQYF
TRBV3-1/TRBV3-2	-	TRBJ2-1	TRBD2	TGTGCCAGCAGCCCTCATAGGGATAGCGGGAGGGCCTACAATGAGCAGTTCTTC	CASSPHRDSGRAYNEQFF
TRBV5-1	-	TRBJ2-3	-	TGCGCCAGCAGCCCCCTAGCGCCCACAGATACGCAGTATTTT	CASSPLAPTDTQYF
TRBV2	-	TRBJ1-2	TRBD1	TGTGCCAGCAACCACAGGGGTTACTATGGCTACACCTTC	CASNHRGYYGYTF
TRBV7-2	-	TRBJ2-5	-	TGTGCCAGCAGCTTAGAACGGACAGCCCAAGAGACCCAGTACTTC	CASSLERTAQETQYF